This entry describes one T cell receptor beta chain. The study drew all its donors from Caucasian adults living in Nashville, Tennessee. The data belong to a study of shared clonotypes between healthy human individuals. The CDR3 consists of 16 residues. CDR1 and CDR2 (germline): MGHRA, YSYEKL. V gave up 5 bases and J gave up 0 bases; unmatched junction bases: 5. Profiled with immunoSEQ multiplex PCR; TCRdb holds only in-frame clones, not every one. The data contain a few hundred thousand clones, 95% to 98% of them singletons. The J gene is TRBJ2-2, the V gene TRBV4-1; 8 nucleotides match TRBD1. The sequence was obtained from a woman aged 25 to 45 in good health. The sequencing input was naive CD4+ T cells sorted from blood. This sample's subset: CD45RA+ positively selected. The CDR3 spells CASSTNRGANTGELFF. CDR3 nucleotide sequence: TGCGCCAGCAGCACTAACAGGGGGGCGAACACCGGGGAGCTGTTTTTT.